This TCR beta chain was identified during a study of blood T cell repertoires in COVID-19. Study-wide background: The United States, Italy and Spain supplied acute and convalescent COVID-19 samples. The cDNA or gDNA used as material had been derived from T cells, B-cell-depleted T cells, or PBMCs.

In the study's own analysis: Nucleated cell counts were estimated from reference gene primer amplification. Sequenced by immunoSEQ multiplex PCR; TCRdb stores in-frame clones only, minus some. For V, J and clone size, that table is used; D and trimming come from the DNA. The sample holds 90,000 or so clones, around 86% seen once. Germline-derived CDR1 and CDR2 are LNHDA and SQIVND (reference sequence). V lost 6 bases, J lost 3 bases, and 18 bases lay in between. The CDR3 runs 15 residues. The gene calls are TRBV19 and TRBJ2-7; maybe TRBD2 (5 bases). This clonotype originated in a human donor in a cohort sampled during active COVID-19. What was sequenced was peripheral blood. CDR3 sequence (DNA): TGTGCCAGTAGCGCGGACGGGTACGGAGGCTACGAGCAGTACTTC. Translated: CASSADGYGGYEQYF.